This T cell receptor (beta chain) was sequenced in a study of OX40 agonist ivuxolimab in advanced cancers. At the level of the whole study: Ivuxolimab was an agonistic, fully human IgG2 monoclonal antibody directed against OX40 (CD134), a costimulatory receptor. The purpose of peripheral TCRbeta sequencing was to test whether ivuxolimab changed TCR sequence diversity and led to clonal T-cell expansion. Of the roughly 51 dose-escalation patients, hepatocellular carcinoma was present in approximately 20, melanoma in around 15, renal cell carcinoma in 9 and head and neck cancer in 9. In the dose-escalation cohort, around four fifths of patients were male, and the mean age was around 60 years with a range of 23 to 79. The monotherapy dose-escalation portion (N of about 50 patients) of the phase I ivuxolimab trial is reported in the paper. Three dose-escalation patients achieved partial responses, one with hepatocellular carcinoma and two with cutaneous melanoma. Prior anti-PD-1, anti-PD-L1 or anti-CTLA-4 therapy was permitted, and 40% of dose-escalation patients had received checkpoint inhibitors. Intravenous ivuxolimab was administered to patients every 2 weeks at six dose levels: 0.01, 0.1, 0.3, 1.5, 3 and 10 mg/kg.

A remark on this clone: The specificity of this receptor is unknown. Germline and junction disagree at one end, which may indicate a read error.

The full study reports these points: After ivuxolimab, CD8+ T cells had more expanded clones than CD4+ T cells on average. Antigen specificity was not determined for the clonally expanded peripheral T cells. In partial responders in the 0.1-3.0 mg/kg groups, normalized peripheral clonal expansion was found to be among the lowest, especially among CD8+ T cells. Low levels of normalized T-cell clonal expansion were also shown by some nonresponding patients. Clonal expansion of both CD4+ and CD8+ blood T cells was observed from baseline to week 6 at doses 0.1 to 3.0 mg/kg.

Its CDR3 holds 13 amino acids, cysteine through phenylalanine. Of the read, only the CDR3 DNA is kept; its 39 bases are in frame from base 1. CDR1 and CDR2 were assigned from the germline V gene (reference sequence) as SEHNR and FQNEAQ. For sequencing of the TCRbeta CDR3 region, genomic DNA was extracted from the sorted cells. The immunoSEQ Assay was used for sequencing of TCRbeta CDR3 regions. Entries here come from immuneACCESS through TCRdb and include only in-frame sequences with V and J called. Some clones fail to appear in such tables; in the studies checked, an unresolved V gene covers under half of the shortfall, and the cause of the remainder is unknown. The sample contains 95,000 to 150,000 clones, around 93% of them found a single time. Of the sample, less than 0.2% is held by the ten largest clones. Patients with autoimmune disease history or receiving systemic immunosuppression were excluded from the trial. Peripheral blood for TCR sequencing was collected from all dose cohorts at baseline, on cycle 4 day 1, and on cycle 7 day 1. The samples were taken from a phase I, first-in-human, multicenter, open-label dose-escalation trial of ivuxolimab. Adults with locally advanced or metastatic melanoma, renal cell carcinoma, hepatocellular carcinoma or head and neck squamous cell carcinoma were enrolled in the trial. Before TCR sequencing, CD4+ and CD8+ T cells were separately sorted from peripheral blood.

The sequences come from CD4+ or CD8+ T cells sorted from blood, collected in a trial of the OX40 agonist ivuxolimab. This receptor was identified in an adult with an advanced solid tumor such as melanoma, head and neck, liver or kidney cancer. The sequence is built from TRBV7-9 and TRBJ2-3; 11 junctional bases match TRBD2. The DNA is as follows: TGTGCCAGCAGCCGGTCCCCGGGACTAGCGGCCCTTTTT. Its protein is CASSRSPGLAALF.